The TCR beta chain described here comes from a study of control samples from healthy donors and cancer patients. Germline V CDR1 and CDR2: MNHEY, SMNVEV (reference sequence). This CDR3 has 13 amino acids. Deletions cut 5 bases from V and 11 bases from J, with 16 bases between. Method: immunoSEQ multiplex PCR; TCRdb's copy keeps in-frame clones and lacks some. The sample consists of roughly 130,000 clones, about 95% of them appearing once. Material: PBMCs. The TCR originated in a man aged 55-75 years with colorectal cancer. The genes are TRBV27 and TRBJ1-5, with a tentative D call TRBD1 (6 bases). CDR3 in DNA: TGTGCCAGCAGTAAGGGTCCAGGGGCAGCCCAGCATTTT. It translates to CASSKGPGAAQHF.